The entry below describes one TCR beta chain. As yet, its antigen is unknown. These data are taken from a study of shared clonotypes between healthy human individuals. As for the study in general: Per-donor plates numbered three CD4 naive, three CD4 memory, two CD8 naive and one CD8 memory. Points from the study as a whole: It was only blood that was sampled, and tissue repertoires likely differ.

At a deep level, the assay was run. Profiled with immunoSEQ multiplex PCR; TCRdb holds only in-frame clones, not every one. The sample has 500,000 or so clones, 95% to 97% seen once. The CD4+ fraction was divided into a CD45RA+ naive subset and a CD45RA-negative memory subset. The germline CDR1 and CDR2 sequences are SEHNR and FQNEAQ (reference sequence). The V gene lost 5 bases and the J gene lost 8 bases, with 19 bases spanning the gap. CDR3 length: 15 residues. Sample: naive CD4+ T cells sorted from blood. The sample's subset: CD45RA+ positively selected. This chain uses TRBV7-9 with TRBJ1-5, with a tentative D call TRBD1 (5 bases). The TCR sequence derives from a woman aged 25 to 39 in good health. CDR3 coding DNA: TGTGCCAGCAGCCTCGGGACGGTCGCAGTTGAGCCCCAGCATTTT. Encoded protein: CASSLGTVAVEPQHF.